This TCR beta chain derives from a study of cytomegalovirus exposure and HLA in healthy donors. PCR primers comprised 60 Vbeta and 13 Jbeta primers. Sequencing used immunoSEQ multiplex PCR; TCRdb keeps in-frame clones, though not all of them. The table shows under 200,000 clones, with 70% to 80% occurring only once. V shed 8 bases and J shed 2 bases, with 8 bases lying between them. CDR1 is MNHNY, CDR2 SVGAGI, per germline (reference sequence). The CDR3 runs to 12 residues. The receptor was derived from a woman aged 30 to 39 in good health and CMV-seropositive. The sequencing sample was made of PBMCs. This chain uses TRBV6-6 with TRBJ2-3; D perhaps matches TRBD2 (6 bases). CDR3 sequence: CASAGPTDTQYF. CDR3 sequence (DNA): TGTGCCAGCGCGGGGCCCACAGATACGCAGTATTTT.